These 4 T cell receptor beta chains share one sample of origin, sequenced in a study of cytomegalovirus exposure and HLA in healthy donors. Primers for the PCR totalled 60 Vbeta and 13 Jbeta. Method: immunoSEQ multiplex PCR; TCRdb's copy keeps in-frame clones and lacks some. Of about 200,000 clones listed, over 80% are singletons. Sequencing was done on a sample of PBMCs. Receptors were obtained from a man aged 30 to 45 in good health and CMV-seronegative.

This rearrangement joins TRBV30 to TRBJ1-5; the match to TRBD1 covers 10 bases. The junction had 5 bases not matched to a gene; V was cut back by 3 bases and J by 6 bases. Germline CDR1 GTSNPN, CDR2 SVGIG (reference sequence). The CDR3 covers 14 residues. The CDR3 loop reads CAWSVTGGCQPQHF. Written as DNA, the CDR3 is TGTGCCTGGAGCGTGACAGGGGGCTGTCAGCCCCAGCATTTT.

This chain's CDR3 is CASNPDSSGNTIYF. Written as DNA, the CDR3 is TGTGCCAGTAACCCGGACAGCTCTGGAAACACCATATATTTT. The V gene is TRBV19, the J gene TRBJ1-3; a weak D match, TRBD1 (6 bases). The V and J ends lost 7 bases and 0 bases respectively, with 10 bases between them. The germline V gene has CDR1 LNHDA and CDR2 SQIVND (reference sequence). The CDR3 length is 14 residues.

The chain couples TRBV10-1 to TRBJ2-3; TRBD1 is a possible D gene (5 bases). Trimming cost V 3 bases and J 2 bases, with 12 bases left between them. Per the germline V gene, CDR1 is WNHNN and CDR2 is SYGVQD (reference sequence). The CDR3 is 15 amino acids. The chain's CDR3 is CASSDRGANTDTQYF. CDR3 nucleotides: TGCGCCAGCAGTGATAGGGGCGCCAACACAGATACGCAGTATTTT.

The chain carries TRBV28 and TRBJ2-7; no clear D. The V gene's germline CDR1 is MDHEN and CDR2 SYDVKM. The CDR3 length is 15 residues. The V gene lost 2 bases and the J gene lost 2 bases, with 13 bases spanning the gap. The CDR3 DNA reads TGTGCCAGCAGTTTACAGGTATCCGATGCCTACGAGCAGTACTTC. Translated: CASSLQVSDAYEQYF.